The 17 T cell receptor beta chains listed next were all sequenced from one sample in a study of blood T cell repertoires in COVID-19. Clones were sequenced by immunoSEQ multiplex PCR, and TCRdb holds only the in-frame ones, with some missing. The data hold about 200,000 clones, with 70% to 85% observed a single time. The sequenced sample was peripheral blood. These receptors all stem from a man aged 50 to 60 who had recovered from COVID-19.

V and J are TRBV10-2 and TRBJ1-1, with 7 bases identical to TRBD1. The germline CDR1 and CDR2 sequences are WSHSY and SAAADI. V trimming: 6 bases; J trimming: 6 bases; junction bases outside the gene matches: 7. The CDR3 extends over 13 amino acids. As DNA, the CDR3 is TGCGCCAGCAGGGAACCGGGACAGCCTGAAGCTTTCTTT. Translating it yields CASREPGQPEAFF.

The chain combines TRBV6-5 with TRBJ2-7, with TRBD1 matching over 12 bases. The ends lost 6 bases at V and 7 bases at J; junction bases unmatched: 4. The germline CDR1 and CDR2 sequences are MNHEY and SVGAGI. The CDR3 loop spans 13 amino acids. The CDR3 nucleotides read TGTGCCAGCAGACGGGACAGGGGGCTTGAGCAGTACTTC. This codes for CASRRDRGLEQYF.

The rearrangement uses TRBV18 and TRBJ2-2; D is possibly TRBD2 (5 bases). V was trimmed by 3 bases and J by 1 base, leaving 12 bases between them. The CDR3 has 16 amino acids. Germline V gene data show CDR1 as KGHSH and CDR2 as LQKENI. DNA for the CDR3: TGTGCCAGCTCACCCTATGGACTGCTGAACACCGGGGAGCTGTTTTTT. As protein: CASSPYGLLNTGELFF.

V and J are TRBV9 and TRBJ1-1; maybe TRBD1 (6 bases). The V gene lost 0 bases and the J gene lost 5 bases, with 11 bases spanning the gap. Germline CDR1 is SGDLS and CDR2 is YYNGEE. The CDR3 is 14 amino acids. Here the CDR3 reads CASSVGGPVTEAFF. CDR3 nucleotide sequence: TGTGCCAGCAGCGTAGGGGGGCCGGTTACTGAAGCTTTCTTT.

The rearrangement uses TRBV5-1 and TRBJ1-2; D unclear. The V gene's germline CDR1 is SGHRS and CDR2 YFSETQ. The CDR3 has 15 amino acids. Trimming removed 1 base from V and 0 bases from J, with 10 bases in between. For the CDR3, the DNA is TGCGCCAGCAGCTTGTTGTCAGCGACTAACTATGGCTACACCTTC. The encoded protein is CASSLLSATNYGYTF. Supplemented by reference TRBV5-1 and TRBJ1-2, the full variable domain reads KAGVTQTPRYLIKTRGQQVTLSCSPISGHRSVSWYQQTPGQGLQFLFEYFSETQRNKGNFPGRFSGRQFSNSRSEMNVSTLELGDSALYLCASSLLSATNYGYTFGSGTRLTVV.

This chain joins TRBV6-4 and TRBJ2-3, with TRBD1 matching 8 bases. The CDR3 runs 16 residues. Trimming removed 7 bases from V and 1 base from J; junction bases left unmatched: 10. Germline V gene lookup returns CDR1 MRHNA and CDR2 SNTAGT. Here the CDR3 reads CASKDRAYAGTDTQYF. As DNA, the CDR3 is TGTGCCAGCAAGGACAGGGCGTACGCCGGCACAGATACGCAGTATTTT.

The CDR3 DNA is TGTGCCTGGACCCGACCACTACGACCGTACGAGCAGTACTTC. Its translation is CAWTRPLRPYEQYF. The J gene is TRBJ2-7, the V gene TRBV30, with D unresolved. V was cut by 4 bases and J by 4 bases, with 17 bases left in between. CDR3 length: 14 residues. The germline V gene encodes CDR1 GTSNPN and CDR2 SVGIG (reference sequence). Full variable domain (rest looked up from reference TRBV30 and TRBJ2-7): SQTIHQWPATLVQPVGSPLSLECTVEGTSNPNLYWYRQAAGRGLQLLFYSVGIGQISSEVPQNLSASRPQDRQFILSSKKLLLSDSGFYLCAWTRPLRPYEQYFGPGTRLTVT.

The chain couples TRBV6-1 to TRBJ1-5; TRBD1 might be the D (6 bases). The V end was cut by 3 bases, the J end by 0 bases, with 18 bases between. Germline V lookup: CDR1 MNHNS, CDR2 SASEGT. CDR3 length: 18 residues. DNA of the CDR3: TGTGCCAGCAGTGACGGACAGCGACGAATTTATAGCAATCAGCCCCAGCATTTT. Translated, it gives CASSDGQRRIYSNQPQHF.

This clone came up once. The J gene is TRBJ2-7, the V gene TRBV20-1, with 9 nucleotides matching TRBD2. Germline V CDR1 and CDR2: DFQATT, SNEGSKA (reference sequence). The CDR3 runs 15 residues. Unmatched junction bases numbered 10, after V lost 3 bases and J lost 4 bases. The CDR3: CSASGSGGRAYEQYF. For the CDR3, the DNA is TGCAGTGCTAGTGGATCGGGCGGGAGGGCGTACGAGCAGTACTTC.

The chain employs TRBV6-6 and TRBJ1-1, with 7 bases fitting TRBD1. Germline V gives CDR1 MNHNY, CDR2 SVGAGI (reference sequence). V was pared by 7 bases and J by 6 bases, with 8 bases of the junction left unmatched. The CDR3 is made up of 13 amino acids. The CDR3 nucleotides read TGTGCCAGCACTACCGACAGGGAGGCTGAAGCTTTCTTT. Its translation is CASTTDREAEAFF.

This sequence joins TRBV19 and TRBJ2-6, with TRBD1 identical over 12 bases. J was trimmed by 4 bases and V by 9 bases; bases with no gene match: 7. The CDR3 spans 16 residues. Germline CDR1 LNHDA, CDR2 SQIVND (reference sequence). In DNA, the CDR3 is TGTGCCAGCCGGGACAGGGGGCTAGGAGGGGCCAACGTCCTGACTTTC. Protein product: CASRDRGLGGANVLTF.

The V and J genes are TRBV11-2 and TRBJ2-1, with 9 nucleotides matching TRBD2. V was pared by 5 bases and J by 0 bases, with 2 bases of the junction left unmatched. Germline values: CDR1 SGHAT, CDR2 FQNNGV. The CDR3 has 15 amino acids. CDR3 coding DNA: TGTGCCAGCAGCCCACTAGCGGGCTCCTACAATGAGCAGTTCTTC. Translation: CASSPLAGSYNEQFF.

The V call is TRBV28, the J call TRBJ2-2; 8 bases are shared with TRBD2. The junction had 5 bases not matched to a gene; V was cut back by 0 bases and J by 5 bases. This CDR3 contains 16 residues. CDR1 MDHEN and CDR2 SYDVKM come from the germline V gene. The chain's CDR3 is CASSLWAGGGTGELFF. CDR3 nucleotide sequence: TGTGCCAGCAGTTTATGGGCGGGAGGTGGTACCGGGGAGCTGTTTTTT.

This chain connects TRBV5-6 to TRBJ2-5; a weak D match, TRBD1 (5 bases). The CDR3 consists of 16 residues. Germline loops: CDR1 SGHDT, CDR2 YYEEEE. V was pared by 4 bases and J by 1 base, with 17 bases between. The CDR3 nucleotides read TGTGCCAGCAGCACCCAGGGTGAAGCCACCCAAGAGACCCAGTACTTC. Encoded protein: CASSTQGEATQETQYF.

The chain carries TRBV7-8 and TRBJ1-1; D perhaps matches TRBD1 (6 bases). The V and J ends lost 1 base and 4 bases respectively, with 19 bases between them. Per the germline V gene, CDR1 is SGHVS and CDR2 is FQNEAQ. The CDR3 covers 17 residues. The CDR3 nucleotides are TGTGCCAGCAGCTTAGTCGGTGCTGGGGGCGCGGGCACTGAAGCTTTCTTT. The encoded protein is CASSLVGAGGAGTEAFF.

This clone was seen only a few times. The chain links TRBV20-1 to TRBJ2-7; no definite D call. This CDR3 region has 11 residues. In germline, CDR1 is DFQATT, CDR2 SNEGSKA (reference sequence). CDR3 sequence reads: CSSGEAYEQYF. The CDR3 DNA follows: TGCAGCTCCGGAGAGGCCTACGAGCAGTACTTC.

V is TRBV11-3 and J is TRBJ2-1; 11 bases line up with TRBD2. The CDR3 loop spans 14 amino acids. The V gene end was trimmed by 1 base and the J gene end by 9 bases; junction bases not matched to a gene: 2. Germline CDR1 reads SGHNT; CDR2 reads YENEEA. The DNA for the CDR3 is TGTGCCAGCAGCTTAGTCGGACTAGCGGGTGAGCAGTTCTTC. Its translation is CASSLVGLAGEQFF.